The following is a T cell receptor (beta chain) sequence with its context. Clones were read by immunoSEQ multiplex PCR, and TCRdb kept only the in-frame ones, dropping some. The top ten hold about 11% of the sample, which has around 530,000 clones, around three quarters seen once. This entry comes from a study of shared clonotypes between healthy human individuals. CDR1 is MDHEN, CDR2 SYDVKM, per germline. The CDR3 has 15 amino acids. V lost 3 bases and J 2 bases, leaving 12 bases between the germline ends. The chain joins TRBV28 to TRBJ2-3, with D possibly TRBD2 on 6 matching bases. The sequenced sample was PBMCs. This receptor was taken from a woman aged 35 to 49 in good health. Some clones in this sample may be carry-over from other donors' samples. CDR3 nucleotide sequence: TGTGCCAGCAGTTTCCGGCGGGGCAACACAGATACGCAGTATTTT. This codes for CASSFRRGNTDTQYF.